The 3 T cell receptor beta chains reported below all come from one sample, sequenced in a study of T cell repertoires in cytomegalovirus infection. TCRdb re-derived calls from the reads in MiXCR, one entry per CDR3 protein. Among 76,000 or so distinct CDR3 sequences, 3.7% were seen once, and the ten largest hold over 4.5%. The sample consisted of PBMCs. These receptors were obtained from a human donor in good health (CMV status not recorded). Some clones in this sample may be carry-over from other donors' samples.

In this sample, this clonotype turned up many times. The genes are TRBV4-2 and TRBJ2-7, with D tentatively TRBD2 (5 bases). Germline-derived CDR1 and CDR2 are LGHNA and YNFKEQ. CDR3 length equals 15 residues. Trimming took 1 base from V and 2 from J, leaving 12 bases between them. CDR3 sequence (DNA): TGTGCCAGCAGCCAAGTAGGGATCGGGGCCTACGAGCAGTACTTC. Its translation is CASSQVGIGAYEQYF.

This clonotype was recorded at least ten times. This chain joins TRBV7-2 and TRBJ2-5; 8 nucleotides agree with TRBD2. The germline CDR1 and CDR2 sequences are SGHTA and FQGNSA. Trimming at V came to 3 bases and at J to 3 bases, leaving 9 bases not matched to a gene. This CDR3 spans 16 amino acids. CDR3 DNA: TGTGCCAGCAGCTTTAACAGCGGGGGAACAAAAGAGACCCAGTACTTC. Protein product: CASSFNSGGTKETQYF.

This clonotype was seen ten or more times. The chain employs TRBV6-6 and TRBJ2-7, with 7 positions matching TRBD2. Per the germline V gene, CDR1 is MNHNY and CDR2 is SVGAGI (reference sequence). This CDR3 contains 15 residues. Germline trimming cut 2 bases from V and 3 bases from J; bases unmatched to any gene: 7. The CDR3, as DNA: TGTGCCAGCAGTTACCCCACAGGACTAGGCTACGAGCAGTACTTC. Protein: CASSYPTGLGYEQYF.